The 27 T cell receptor beta chains in this list originate from one sample, sequenced in a study of blood T cell repertoires in COVID-19. The assay was immunoSEQ multiplex PCR, and TCRdb's table has in-frame clones only and misses some. The sample includes roughly 88,000 clones, about four fifths of them seen just once. Sequencing was carried out using peripheral blood. Source of these receptors: a woman at least 80 years old with acute or convalescent COVID-19.

J is TRBJ2-1 and V is TRBV19, with 7 bases identical to TRBD2. The CDR3 totals 15 residues. V shed 5 bases, J shed 7 bases, and the junction held 11 bases outside the gene matches. CDR1 and CDR2 (germline): LNHDA, SQIVND (reference sequence). CDR3 coding DNA: TGTGCCAGTAGTCAGAGTAGTGGACTAGAGAATGAGCAGTTCTTC. It encodes CASSQSSGLENEQFF.

This chain connects TRBV5-1 to TRBJ2-7; 10 nucleotides agree with TRBD1. This CDR3 is built from 16 residues. Losses at the gene ends were 5 bases for V and 5 bases for J; bases not matched to a gene: 13. From germline, CDR1 is SGHRS and CDR2 YFSETQ. The CDR3 here is CASSRSPGQGIHEQYF. CDR3 DNA sequence: TGCGCCAGCAGTCGTTCGCCGGGACAGGGGATTCACGAGCAGTACTTC.

The gene calls are TRBV11-2 and TRBJ1-3; 9 bases are shared with TRBD1. The germline V gene has CDR1 SGHAT and CDR2 FQNNGV. The CDR3 loop spans 16 amino acids. J gave up 1 base and V 5 bases, and 6 bases lay outside the gene matches. This CDR3 is CASSVRDRVSGNTIYF. CDR3 in DNA: TGTGCCAGCAGCGTCCGGGACAGGGTTTCTGGAAACACCATATATTTT.

The chain uses TRBV10-1 and TRBJ2-2; D is uncertain. V was clipped by 3 bases and J by 5 bases, with 7 bases between them. Germline CDR1 WNHNN, CDR2 SYGVQD (reference sequence). The CDR3 sequence is 13 residues long. The CDR3 coding sequence is TGCGCCAGCAGTGAAGAGTGGACCGGGGAGCTGTTTTTT. As protein: CASSEEWTGELFF.

V usage is TRBV7-6 and J usage is TRBJ2-3, with 9 bases fitting TRBD1. The CDR3 extends over 16 amino acids. With V trimmed by 2 bases and J by 0 bases, 3 bases remained unmatched. The germline V gene encodes CDR1 SGHVS and CDR2 FNYEAQ. The CDR3 sequence is CASSLSGTGSTDTQYF. The CDR3 bases are TGTGCCAGCAGCTTATCAGGGACAGGGAGCACAGATACGCAGTATTTT.

The chain couples TRBV28 to TRBJ2-7; perhaps TRBD2 as D (5 bases). The CDR3 runs 14 residues. Germline CDR1 and CDR2: MDHEN and SYDVKM. V was trimmed by 1 base and J by 4 bases, leaving 11 bases between them. The CDR3 here is CASSLLDLYYEQYF. CDR3 sequence (DNA): TGTGCCAGCAGTTTATTGGACTTATATTACGAGCAGTACTTC.

The chain combines TRBV10-3 with TRBJ2-2; D is possibly TRBD2 (7 bases). The CDR3 is made up of 17 amino acids. Germline loops: CDR1 ENHRY, CDR2 SYGVKD. The V gene lost 0 bases and the J gene lost 4 bases, with 15 bases spanning the gap. The CDR3 nucleotides are TGTGCCATCAGTGAGTCGGGGGCGGGGGCCCGCACCGGGGAGCTGTTTTTT. Protein: CAISESGAGARTGELFF.

The chain employs TRBV27 and TRBJ1-1; D remains unclear. The CDR3 sequence is 15 residues long. Germline CDR1 MNHEY, CDR2 SMNVEV (reference sequence). V was pared by 8 bases and J by 0 bases, with 16 bases between. In DNA form, the CDR3 reads TGTGCCAGCGGAACAGAAAGTTTTATGAACACTGAAGCTTTCTTT. The encoded protein is CASGTESFMNTEAFF.

The chain couples TRBV9 to TRBJ1-1, with 7 bases that match TRBD1. This CDR3 contains 16 residues. Germline loops: CDR1 SGDLS, CDR2 YYNGEE. Germline trimming cut 4 bases from V and 1 base from J; bases unmatched to any gene: 10. The CDR3 loop reads CASSPRGAGGNTEAFF. The CDR3 nucleotides are TGTGCCAGCAGCCCCAGGGGGGCGGGGGGGAACACTGAAGCTTTCTTT.

This clone was counted between two and nine times. The genes are TRBV30 and TRBJ2-7; perhaps TRBD1 as D (6 bases). CDR1 is GTSNPN, CDR2 SVGIG, per germline (reference sequence). The CDR3 length is 15 residues. Trimming pared 0 bases from V and 5 bases from J, leaving 17 bases between. CDR3 nucleotide sequence: TGTGCCTGGAGTGTAGGGGCACAGGGCATCAACGAGCAGTACTTC. It specifies CAWSVGAQGINEQYF.

The J gene is TRBJ2-7, the V gene TRBV30; D possibly corresponds to TRBD2 (6 bases). Germline values: CDR1 GTSNPN, CDR2 SVGIG (reference sequence). The CDR3 totals 15 residues. V dropped 3 bases and J dropped 7 bases, with 22 bases sitting between them. CDR3 region: CAWSPLGRGTREQYF. The CDR3, as DNA: TGTGCCTGGAGCCCTCTGGGTCGTGGGACTCGGGAGCAGTACTTC.

This clone was detected only a few times. This chain joins TRBV6-5 and TRBJ1-6; tentative D call: TRBD1 (6 bases). This CDR3 has 14 residues. The germline CDR1 and CDR2 sequences are MNHEY and SVGAGI. The V gene lost 4 bases and the J gene lost 6 bases, with 10 bases spanning the gap. As DNA, the CDR3 is TGTGCCAGCAGTTCCAGGGGTGGTAATTCACCCCTCCACTTT. Translated, it gives CASSSRGGNSPLHF.

J is TRBJ2-1 and V is TRBV9; 14 nucleotides line up with TRBD2. CDR3 length equals 17 residues. J was trimmed by 4 bases and V by 2 bases; bases with no gene match: 5. The germline V gene encodes CDR1 SGDLS and CDR2 YYNGEE. CDR3 coding DNA: TGTGCCAGCAGCGTGACTAGCGGGGGGGCAAAATACAATGAGCAGTTCTTC. It codes for CASSVTSGGAKYNEQFF.

This clone was detected a few times. The genes are TRBV14 and TRBJ1-3; perhaps TRBD1 as D (5 bases). This CDR3 is 20 amino acids long. Germline V gives CDR1 SGHDN, CDR2 FVKESK. The germline V and J ends were trimmed by 0 bases and 2 bases, with 23 bases remaining between them. This chain's CDR3 is CASSQDARAGLGVPGNTIYF. The CDR3 nucleotides are TGTGCCAGCAGCCAAGATGCTCGGGCCGGCCTAGGGGTCCCTGGAAACACCATATATTTT.

The V gene is TRBV30, the J gene TRBJ1-2; D remains ambiguous. Germline V gene lookup returns CDR1 GTSNPN and CDR2 SVGIG (reference sequence). V was trimmed by 2 bases and J by 1 base, leaving 2 bases between them. The CDR3 contains 11 residues. CDR3 loop: CAWSLNYGYTF. The DNA for the CDR3 is TGTGCCTGGAGTCTTAACTATGGCTACACCTTC.

This sequence joins TRBV28 and TRBJ1-2, with D unclear. This CDR3 region has 12 residues. The germline V gene has CDR1 MDHEN and CDR2 SYDVKM. Trimming removed 5 bases at V and 8 bases at J, with 12 bases between. Written as DNA, the CDR3 is TGTGCCAGCAGTGGTCCCGTCGCGGGCTACACCTTC. This encodes CASSGPVAGYTF.

The gene calls are TRBV13 and TRBJ2-3; TRBD2 matches 7 bases. Trimming at V came to 3 bases and at J to 0 bases, leaving 6 bases not matched to a gene. The CDR3 consists of 16 residues. Germline V gene data show CDR1 as PRHDT and CDR2 as FYEKMQ (reference sequence). The CDR3 spells CASSFWGGTSTDTQYF. DNA of the CDR3: TGTGCCAGCAGCTTCTGGGGGGGGACTAGCACAGATACGCAGTATTTT.

The genes are TRBV11-2 and TRBJ1-3, with D possibly matching TRBD1 (5 bases). Germline CDR1 reads SGHAT; CDR2 reads FQNNGV. The V end was cut by 1 base, the J end by 2 bases, with 18 bases between. The CDR3 contains 18 residues. As DNA, the CDR3 is TGTGCCAGCAGCTTAGGAACACGGACAAGCCTCCCTGGAAACACCATATATTTT. Translated, it gives CASSLGTRTSLPGNTIYF.

V usage is TRBV4-2 and J usage is TRBJ2-7, with D possibly being TRBD1 (5 bases). Germline assignment: CDR1 LGHNA and CDR2 YNFKEQ. This CDR3 comprises 14 residues. V shed 4 bases and J shed 1 base, with 11 bases lying between them. The DNA of the CDR3 is TGTGCCAGCAGCCCAGGGCTACTATCCTACGAGCAGTACTTC. This codes for CASSPGLLSYEQYF.

The rearrangement uses TRBV11-2 and TRBJ1-3; D is uncertain. The CDR3 is 19 amino acids. The germline gives CDR1 SGHAT, CDR2 FQNNGV. Trimming took off 3 bases at V and 3 bases at J, with 24 bases between the two ends. The CDR3 region is CASSLEAFGSAGFGNTIYF. In DNA form, the CDR3 reads TGTGCCAGCAGCTTGGAGGCCTTCGGATCGGCGGGATTTGGAAACACCATATATTTT. Combining the CDR3 with reference TRBV11-2 and TRBJ1-3 gives the whole variable domain EAGVAQSPRYKIIEKRQSVAFWCNPISGHATLYWYQQILGQGPKLLIQFQNNGVVDDSQLPKDRFSAERLKGVDSTLKIQPAKLEDSAVYLCASSLEAFGSAGFGNTIYFGEGSWLTVV.

The chain is built from TRBV3-1 (or the pseudogene TRBV3-2) and TRBJ1-1, with 11 bases lining up with TRBD1. The germline V gene has CDR1 LGHDT and CDR2 YNNKEL (reference sequence). Trimming at V came to 2 bases and at J to 6 bases, leaving 2 bases not matched to a gene. The CDR3 contains 14 residues. The CDR3 loop reads CASSQRTGGSEAFF. As DNA, the CDR3 is TGTGCCAGCAGCCAAAGGACAGGGGGCTCTGAAGCTTTCTTT.

The chain combines TRBV7-9 with TRBJ2-7, with TRBD1 matching 12 bases. V lost 1 base, J lost 0 bases, and 4 bases stayed unmatched. Germline lookup yields CDR1 SEHNR and CDR2 FQNEAQ (reference sequence). The CDR3 contains 17 residues. The CDR3 is CASSLGGQGAHSYEQYF. Written as DNA, the CDR3 is TGTGCCAGCAGCTTAGGGGGACAGGGGGCACACTCCTACGAGCAGTACTTC. Full variable domain (rest looked up from reference TRBV7-9 and TRBJ2-7): DTGVSQNPRHKITKRGQNVTFRCDPISEHNRLYWYRQTLGQGPEFLTYFQNEAQLEKSRLLSDRFSAERPKGSFSTLEIQRTEQGDSAMYLCASSLGGQGAHSYEQYFGPGTRLTVT.

The chain joins TRBV27 to TRBJ1-1; a weak D match, TRBD1 (6 bases). Trimming took off 4 bases at V and 10 bases at J, with 22 bases between the two ends. This CDR3 has 15 residues. CDR1 is MNHEY and CDR2 is SMNVEV in the germline V gene (reference sequence). CDR3 DNA: TGTGCCAGCAGTTCACGTTGGGACAAGAGGGAAGGAGCTTTCTTT. Translation: CASSSRWDKREGAFF.

The chain recombines TRBV13 with TRBJ2-7, with TRBD1 matching over 7 bases. V dropped 1 base and J dropped 3; count of bases not matched to a gene: 9. Per the germline V gene, CDR1 is PRHDT and CDR2 is FYEKMQ (reference sequence). The CDR3 spans 16 residues. The CDR3 nucleotides are TGTGCCAGCAGCTTAGACGACAGGGACAGAGACTACGAGCAGTACTTC. Protein product: CASSLDDRDRDYEQYF.

V is TRBV6-1 and J is TRBJ1-5, with a weak D call TRBD1 (5 bases). Germline lookup yields CDR1 MNHNS and CDR2 SASEGT. This CDR3 region has 17 residues. Deletions cut 1 base from V and 2 bases from J, with 15 bases between. Here the CDR3 reads CASSEVGGLDRNQPQHF. The CDR3 DNA reads as TGTGCCAGCAGTGAAGTTGGGGGACTTGACCGCAATCAGCCCCAGCATTTT.

V and J are TRBV7-2 and TRBJ1-3; D gene ambiguous. CDR1 is SGHTA and CDR2 is FQGNSA in the germline V gene. The ends were cut back, 4 bases at V and 0 bases at J, with 10 bases in the middle. This CDR3 contains 15 residues. CDR3 in DNA: TGTGCCAGCAGCTCTGGCCTCCCCTCTGGAAACACCATATATTTT. Its translation is CASSSGLPSGNTIYF.

The CDR3 loop reads CASSYRAGRGALEAFF. CDR3 bases: TGTGCCAGCAGTTACCGAGCAGGGAGGGGGGCTTTAGAAGCTTTCTTT. J is TRBJ1-1 and V is TRBV27; D might be TRBD1 (6 bases). The CDR3 is 16 residues long. Trimming pared 4 bases from V and 8 bases from J, leaving 23 bases between. Germline V gives CDR1 MNHEY, CDR2 SMNVEV (reference sequence).